This T cell receptor (beta chain) emerged from a study of shared clonotypes between healthy human individuals. Study-level points and caveats: Four donors held 4.5% to 5% of naive CD4 clonotypes in common.

On this clone itself: Its antigen remains unidentified.

Data came from immunoSEQ multiplex PCR; TCRdb stores just in-frame clones and leaves some out. The data hold approximately 810,000 clones, with around 92% observed a single time. Germline lookup yields CDR1 SGHVS and CDR2 FQNEAQ. V dropped 2 bases and J dropped 3; count of bases not matched to a gene: 1. This CDR3 contains 13 residues. Naive CD8 cells comprised CD45RO-negative, CCR7-positively selected cells, excluding terminally differentiated effector memory CD45RA+ cells. The donors, healthy adults who were HIV-negative, had experienced no recent acute infections or vaccinations. V usage is TRBV7-8 and J usage is TRBJ2-7; 7 bases line up with TRBD2. Specimen: naive CD8+ T cells sorted from blood. This TCR was sampled from a young man in good health. For the CDR3, the DNA is TGTGCCAGCAGCTTACTAGCGGACTACGAGCAGTACTTC. It codes for CASSLLADYEQYF.